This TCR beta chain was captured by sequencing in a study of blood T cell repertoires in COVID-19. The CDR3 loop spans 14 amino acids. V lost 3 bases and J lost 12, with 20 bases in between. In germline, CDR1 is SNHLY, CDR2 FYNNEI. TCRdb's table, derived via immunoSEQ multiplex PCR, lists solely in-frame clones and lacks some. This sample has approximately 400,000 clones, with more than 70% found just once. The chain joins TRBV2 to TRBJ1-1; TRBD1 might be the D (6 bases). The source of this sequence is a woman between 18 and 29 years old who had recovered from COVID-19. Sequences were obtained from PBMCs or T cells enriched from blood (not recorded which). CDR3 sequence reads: CASSDSGATYITFF. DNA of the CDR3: TGTGCCAGCAGTGATTCAGGGGCTACCTACATAACTTTCTTT.